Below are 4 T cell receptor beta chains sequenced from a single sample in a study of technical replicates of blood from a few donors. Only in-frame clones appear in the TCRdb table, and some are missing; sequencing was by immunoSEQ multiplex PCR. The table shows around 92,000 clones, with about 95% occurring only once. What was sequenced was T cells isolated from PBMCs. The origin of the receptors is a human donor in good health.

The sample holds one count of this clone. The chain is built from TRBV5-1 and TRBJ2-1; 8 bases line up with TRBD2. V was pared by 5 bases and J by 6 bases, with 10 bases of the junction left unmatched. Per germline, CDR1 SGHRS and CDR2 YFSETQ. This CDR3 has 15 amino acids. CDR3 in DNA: TGCGCCAGCAGACTAGCGGCCCTCCCGGGCAATGAGCAGTTCTTC. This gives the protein CASRLAALPGNEQFF.

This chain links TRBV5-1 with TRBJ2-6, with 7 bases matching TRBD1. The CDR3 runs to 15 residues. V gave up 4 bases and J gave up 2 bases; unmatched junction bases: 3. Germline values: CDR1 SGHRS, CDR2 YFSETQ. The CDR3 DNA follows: TGCGCCAGCAGCCAAGGACAGGCTGGGGCCAACGTCCTGACTTTC. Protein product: CASSQGQAGANVLTF.

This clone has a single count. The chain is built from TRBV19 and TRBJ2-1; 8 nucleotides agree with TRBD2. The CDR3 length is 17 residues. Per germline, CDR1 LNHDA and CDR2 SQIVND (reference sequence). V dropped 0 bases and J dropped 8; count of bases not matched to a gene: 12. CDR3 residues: CASSIDLSAGVLHEQFF. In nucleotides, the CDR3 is TGTGCCAGTAGTATAGATCTTTCAGCGGGAGTGCTTCATGAGCAGTTCTTC. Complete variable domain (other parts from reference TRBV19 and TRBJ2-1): DGGITQSPKYLFRKEGQNVTLSCEQNLNHDAMYWYRQDPGQGLRLIYYSQIVNDFQKGDIAEGYSVSREKKESFPLTVTSAQKNPTAFYLCASSIDLSAGVLHEQFFGPGTRLTVL.

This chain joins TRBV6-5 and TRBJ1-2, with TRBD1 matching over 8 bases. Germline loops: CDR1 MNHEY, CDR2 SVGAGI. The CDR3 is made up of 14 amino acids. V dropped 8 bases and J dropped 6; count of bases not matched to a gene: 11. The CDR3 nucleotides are TGTGCCAGCGTGAACAGGGGGGCGGCAGATGGCTACACCTTC. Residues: CASVNRGAADGYTF.